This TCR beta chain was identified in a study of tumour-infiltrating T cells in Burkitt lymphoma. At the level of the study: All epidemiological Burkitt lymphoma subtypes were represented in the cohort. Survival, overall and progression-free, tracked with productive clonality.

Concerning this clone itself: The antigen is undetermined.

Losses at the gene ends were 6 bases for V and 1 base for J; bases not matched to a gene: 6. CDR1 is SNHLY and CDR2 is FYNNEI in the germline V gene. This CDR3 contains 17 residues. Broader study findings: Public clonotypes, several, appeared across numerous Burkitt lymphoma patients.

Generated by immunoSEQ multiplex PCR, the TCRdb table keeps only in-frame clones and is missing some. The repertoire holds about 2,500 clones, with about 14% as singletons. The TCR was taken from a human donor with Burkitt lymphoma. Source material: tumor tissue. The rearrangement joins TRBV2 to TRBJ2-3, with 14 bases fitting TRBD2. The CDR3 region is CASRPGLAGARTDTQYF. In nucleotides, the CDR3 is TGTGCCAGCAGGCCGGGACTAGCGGGGGCCCGCACAGATACGCAGTATTTT.